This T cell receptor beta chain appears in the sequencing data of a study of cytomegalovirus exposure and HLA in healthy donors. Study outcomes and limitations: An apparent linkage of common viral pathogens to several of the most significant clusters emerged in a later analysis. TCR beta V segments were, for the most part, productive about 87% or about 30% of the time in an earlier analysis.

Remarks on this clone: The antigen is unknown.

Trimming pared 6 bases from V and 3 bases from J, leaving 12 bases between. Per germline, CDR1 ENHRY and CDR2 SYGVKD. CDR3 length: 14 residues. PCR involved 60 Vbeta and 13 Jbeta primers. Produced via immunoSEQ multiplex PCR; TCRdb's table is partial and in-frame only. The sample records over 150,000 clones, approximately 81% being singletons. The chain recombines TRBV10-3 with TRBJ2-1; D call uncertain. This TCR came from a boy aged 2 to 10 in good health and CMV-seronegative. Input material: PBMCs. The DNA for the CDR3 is TGTGCCATCAGCCCATCGGAGATCTACAATGAGCAGTTCTTC. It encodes CAISPSEIYNEQFF.